The following is a T cell receptor beta chain sequence with its context. Unsorted PBMC DNA underwent sequencing on ten immunoSEQ deep assay plates. Only in-frame clones appear in the TCRdb table, and some are missing; sequencing was by immunoSEQ multiplex PCR. The sample has fewer than 500,000 clones; approximately 79% are singletons. The entry originates in a study of shared clonotypes between healthy human individuals. Across the whole study: Researchers drew samples from two women and three men aged 18 to 49.

The material sequenced was PBMCs. The clonotype originates from a woman aged 40 to 50 in good health. Some clones in this sample may be carry-over from other donors' samples.

CDR3 in amino acids: CASSYRRTTGNTIYF. The CDR3 nucleotides read TGTGCCAGCAGCTACAGGCGGACAACTGGAAACACCATATATTTT. This rearrangement joins TRBV6-5 to TRBJ1-3; possibly TRBD1 for D (5 bases). CDR3 size: 15 residues. Trimming removed 6 bases from V and 2 bases from J, with 14 bases in between. The germline gives CDR1 MNHEY, CDR2 SVGAGI.